The source of this T cell receptor beta chain is a study of blood T cell repertoires in COVID-19. Study at large: Samples of COVID-19 (acute and convalescent) were obtained from the United States, Italy and Spain.

The V gene's germline CDR1 is SGHTA and CDR2 FQGNSA. The length of the CDR3 is 17 residues. V was pared by 5 bases and J by 5 bases, with 14 bases of the junction left unmatched. Produced via immunoSEQ multiplex PCR; TCRdb's table is partial and in-frame only. Of roughly 110,000 clones detected, less than 90% appear once; the ten largest clones hold more than 4%. Sequencing input: peripheral blood. The chain joins TRBV7-2 to TRBJ2-5; TRBD2 agrees at 10 bases. This TCR was sampled from a human donor in a cohort sampled during active COVID-19. The CDR3 nucleotides read TGTGCCAGCAGCCCGCAATACAGCGGGAGGGCGATGGAGACCCAGTACTTC. Its protein is CASSPQYSGRAMETQYF. The full variable domain, with the rest looked up from reference TRBV7-2 and TRBJ2-5, is GAGVSQSPSNKVTEKGKDVELRCDPISGHTALYWYRQSLGQGLEFLIYFQGNSAPDKSGLPSDRFSAERTGGSVSTLTIQRTQQEDSAVYLCASSPQYSGRAMETQYFGPGTRLLVL.